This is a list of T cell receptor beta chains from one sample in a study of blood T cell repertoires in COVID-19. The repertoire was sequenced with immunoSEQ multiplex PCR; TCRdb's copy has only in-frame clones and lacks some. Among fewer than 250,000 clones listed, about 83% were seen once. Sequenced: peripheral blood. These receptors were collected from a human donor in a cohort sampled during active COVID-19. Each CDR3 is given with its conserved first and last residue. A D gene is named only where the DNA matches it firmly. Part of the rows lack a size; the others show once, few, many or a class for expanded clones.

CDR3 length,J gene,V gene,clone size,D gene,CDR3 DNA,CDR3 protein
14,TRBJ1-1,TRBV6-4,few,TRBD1,TGTGCCAGCAGTGCCTACAGGGGGGCCACTGAAGCTTTCTTT,CASSAYRGATEAFF
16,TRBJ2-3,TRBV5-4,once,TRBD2,TGTGCCAGCAGCTTCGGGGGGAGACGCTCCACAGATACGCAGTATTTT,CASSFGGRRSTDTQYF
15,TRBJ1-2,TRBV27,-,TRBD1,TGTGCCAGCAGTTTAGGACAGGGGGCTTTCTCTGGCTACACCTTC,CASSLGQGAFSGYTF
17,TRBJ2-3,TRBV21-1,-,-,TGTGCCAGCAGCAGGGCCCCCTTCGGGACTAGCGGGTATACGCAGTATTTT,CASSRAPFGTSGYTQYF
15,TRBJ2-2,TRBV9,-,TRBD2,TGTGCCAGCAGCGTAGCGGGGGGGTCCAACGGGGAGCTGTTTTTT,CASSVAGGSNGELFF
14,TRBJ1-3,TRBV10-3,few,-,TGTGCCATCAGTGACACTAGGGGGAGAAACACCATATATTTT,CAISDTRGRNTIYF
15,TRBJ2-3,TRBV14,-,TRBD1,TGTGCCAGCAGCCACAACCCGGGACAGAGAGATACGCAGTATTTT,CASSHNPGQRDTQYF
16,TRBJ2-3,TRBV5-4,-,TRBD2,TGTGCCAGCAGCTTAACGAGCGGGAGGCCAACAGATACGCAGTATTTT,CASSLTSGRPTDTQYF
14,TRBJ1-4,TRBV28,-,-,TGTGCCAGCAGTTTATCGGGGTGGAATGAAAAACTGTTTTTT,CASSLSGWNEKLFF
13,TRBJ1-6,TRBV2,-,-,TGTGCCAGCAGACGGGACATTAATTCACCCCTCCACTTT,CASRRDINSPLHF
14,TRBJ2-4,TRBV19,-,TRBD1,TGTGCCAGTAGTCTCCGACAGGGACGCGACATTCAGTACTTC,CASSLRQGRDIQYF
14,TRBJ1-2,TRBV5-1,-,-,TGCGCCAGCAGCTTTGGTGGGGGCGCCGGGGGCTACACCTTC,CASSFGGGAGGYTF
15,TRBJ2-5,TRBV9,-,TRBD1,TGTGCCAGCAGGTCCGGACAGGGTGAGAGAGAGACCCAGTACTTC,CASRSGQGERETQYF
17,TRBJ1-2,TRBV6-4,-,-,TGTGCCAGCAGTTATCCTACAGTCCATCGGTTCAACTATGGCTACACCTTC,CASSYPTVHRFNYGYTF
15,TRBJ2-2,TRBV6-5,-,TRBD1,TGTGCCAGCAGTAGCGACAGGGGTAACACCGGGGAGCTGTTTTTT,CASSSDRGNTGELFF
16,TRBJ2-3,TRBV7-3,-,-,TGTGCCAGCAGCTTAAAGGAAAGGGGGTCTACAGATACGCAGTATTTT,CASSLKERGSTDTQYF
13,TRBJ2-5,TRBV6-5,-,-,TGTGCCAGCAGTTCCCCCCCCGAGGAGACCCAGTACTTC,CASSSPPEETQYF
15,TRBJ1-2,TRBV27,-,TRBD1,TGTGCCAGCAGTTCATTATTACAGGGGAACTATGGCTACACCTTC,CASSSLLQGNYGYTF
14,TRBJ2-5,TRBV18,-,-,TGTGCCAGCTCACCAACAGAACCCCAAGAGACCCAGTACTTC,CASSPTEPQETQYF
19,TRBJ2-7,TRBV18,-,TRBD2,TGTGCCAGCTCACTCGAACCCGGGACTAGCGGGACAAGGCTGGGAGAGCAGTACTTC,CASSLEPGTSGTRLGEQYF
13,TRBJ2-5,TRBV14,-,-,TGTGCCAGCAGCCAAAACCGGCAAGAGACCCAGTACTTC,CASSQNRQETQYF
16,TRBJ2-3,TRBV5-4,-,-,TGTGCCAGCAGCTTGGGGGTCCCCCTGGAGGCAGATACGCAGTATTTT,CASSLGVPLEADTQYF
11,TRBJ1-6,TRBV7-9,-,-,TGTGCCAGCAGCCTAAATTCACCCCTCCACTTT,CASSLNSPLHF
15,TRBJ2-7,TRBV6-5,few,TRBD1,TGTGCCAGCAGTTACAAAGGGACAGGGGATAGAGAGCAGTACTTC,CASSYKGTGDREQYF
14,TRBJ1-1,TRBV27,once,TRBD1,TGTGCCAGCAGCTCGACAGGGGGGAACACTGAAGCTTTCTTT,CASSSTGGNTEAFF
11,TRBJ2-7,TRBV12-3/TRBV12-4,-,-,TGTGCCAGCAGTTCCGCCTACGAGCAGTACTTC,CASSSAYEQYF
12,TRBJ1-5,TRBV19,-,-,TGTGCCAGTAGTCCACTCAATCAGCCCCAGCATTTT,CASSPLNQPQHF
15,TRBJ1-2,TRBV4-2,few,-,TGTGCCAGCAGCCAGAATCACGGAGCTAACTATGGCTACACCTTC,CASSQNHGANYGYTF
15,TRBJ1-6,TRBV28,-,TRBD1,TGTGCCAGCAGTCCAAGGGACAGGGGGGGTTCACCCCTCCACTTT,CASSPRDRGGSPLHF
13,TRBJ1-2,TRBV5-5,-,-,TGTGCCAGCAGCTTGGCCCCAGTCTATGGCTACACCTTC,CASSLAPVYGYTF
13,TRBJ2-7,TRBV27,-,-,TGTGCCACCAGCCAGGCGACCGGCTACGAGCAGTACTTC,CATSQATGYEQYF
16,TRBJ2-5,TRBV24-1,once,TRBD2,TGTGCCACCAGTGATATGGCGGGAGGGCCGGTAGAGACCCAGTACTTC,CATSDMAGGPVETQYF
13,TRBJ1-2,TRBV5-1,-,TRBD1,TGCGCCAGCAGCCGGGGACAGGGGTATGGCTACACCTTC,CASSRGQGYGYTF
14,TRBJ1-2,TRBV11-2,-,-,TGTGCCAGCAGCTTAGAGGCCGGCGGCTATGGCTACACCTTC,CASSLEAGGYGYTF
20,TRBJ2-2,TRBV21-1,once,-,TGTGCCAGCAGCAAAGTACCCCACCCGACTAGCGGGAGGGCGGCCGGGGAGCTGTTTTTT,CASSKVPHPTSGRAAGELFF
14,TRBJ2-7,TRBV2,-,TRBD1,TGTGCCAGCATTATAGGACAGGGGACCCTAGAGCAGTACTTC,CASIIGQGTLEQYF
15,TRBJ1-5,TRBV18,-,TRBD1,TGTGCCAGCTCACCGGGACAGGGTGGGGATCAGCCCCAGCATTTT,CASSPGQGGDQPQHF
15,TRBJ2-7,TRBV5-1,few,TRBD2,TGCGCCAGCAGCTTGGTTAGCGGGGGGGCCTACGAGCAGTACTTC,CASSLVSGGAYEQYF
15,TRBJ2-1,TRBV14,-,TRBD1,TGTGCCAGCAGCCCAGGACAGGGGATCTACAATGAGCAGTTCTTC,CASSPGQGIYNEQFF
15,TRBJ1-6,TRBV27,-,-,TGTGCCAGCACTCTTTTTGGGGGAGGGGATTCACCCCTCCACTTT,CASTLFGGGDSPLHF
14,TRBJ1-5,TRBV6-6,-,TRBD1,TGTGCCAGCAGGGGGACAGGGCGAGATCAGCCCCAGCATTTT,CASRGTGRDQPQHF
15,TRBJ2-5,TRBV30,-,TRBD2,TGTGCCTGGAGCCGACTAGCGGGGGGCCAAGAGACCCAGTACTTC,CAWSRLAGGQETQYF
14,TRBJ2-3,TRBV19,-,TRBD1,TGTGCCAGTATCGAGGGACAGGGGGCGAATACGCAGTATTTT,CASIEGQGANTQYF
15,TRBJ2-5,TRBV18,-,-,TGTGCCAGCTCACCACCTGGGACACCACCAGAGACCCAGTACTTC,CASSPPGTPPETQYF
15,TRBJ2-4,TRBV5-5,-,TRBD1,TGTGCCAGCAGCTTGGCGGGACAGGGAGGAAACATTCAGTACTTC,CASSLAGQGGNIQYF